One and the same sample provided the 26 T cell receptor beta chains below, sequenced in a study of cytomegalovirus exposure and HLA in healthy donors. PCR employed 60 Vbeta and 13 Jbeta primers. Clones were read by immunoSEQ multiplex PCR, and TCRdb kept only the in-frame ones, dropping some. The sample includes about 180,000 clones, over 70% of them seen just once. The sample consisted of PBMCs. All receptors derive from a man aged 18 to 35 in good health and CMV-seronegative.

In nucleotides, the CDR3 is TGTGCCAGCAGCTTAGAATCAGGGTCCCCTGATGGCTACACCTTC. Amino acids: CASSLESGSPDGYTF. This sequence joins TRBV7-9 and TRBJ1-2; D is perhaps TRBD1 (5 bases). Trimming cost V 1 base and J 6 bases, with 15 bases left between them. The CDR3 is 15 residues long. Per the germline V gene, CDR1 is SEHNR and CDR2 is FQNEAQ (reference sequence).

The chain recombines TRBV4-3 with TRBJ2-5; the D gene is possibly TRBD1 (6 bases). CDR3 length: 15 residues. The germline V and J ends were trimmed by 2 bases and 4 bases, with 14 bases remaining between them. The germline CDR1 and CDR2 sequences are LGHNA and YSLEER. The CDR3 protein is CASSQIPGHRETQYF. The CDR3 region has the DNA TGCGCCAGCAGCCAAATCCCGGGACATCGAGAGACCCAGTACTTC.

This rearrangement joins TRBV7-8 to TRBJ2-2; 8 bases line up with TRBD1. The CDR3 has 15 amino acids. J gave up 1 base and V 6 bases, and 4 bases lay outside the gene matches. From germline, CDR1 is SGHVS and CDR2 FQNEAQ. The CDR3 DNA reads TGTGCCAGCAGTTTGGACAGGGAGAACACCGGGGAGCTGTTTTTT. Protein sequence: CASSLDRENTGELFF.

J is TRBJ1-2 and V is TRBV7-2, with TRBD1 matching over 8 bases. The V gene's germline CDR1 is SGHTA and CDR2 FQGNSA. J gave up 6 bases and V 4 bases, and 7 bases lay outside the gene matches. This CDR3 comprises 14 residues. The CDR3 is CASSSRGLLDGYTF. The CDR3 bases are TGTGCCAGCAGCTCCAGGGGGCTGTTAGATGGCTACACCTTC.

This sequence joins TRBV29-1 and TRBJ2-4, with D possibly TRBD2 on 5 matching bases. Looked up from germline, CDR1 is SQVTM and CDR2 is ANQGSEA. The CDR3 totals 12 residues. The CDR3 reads CSAARELSLQYF. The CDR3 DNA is TGCAGTGCCGCGAGGGAACTGAGTCTTCAGTACTTC.

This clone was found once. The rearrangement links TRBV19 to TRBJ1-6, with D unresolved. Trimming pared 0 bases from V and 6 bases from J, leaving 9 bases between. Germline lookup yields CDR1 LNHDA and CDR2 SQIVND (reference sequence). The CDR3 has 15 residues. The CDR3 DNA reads TGTGCCAGTAGTATAGACCTTGCGGGTAATTCACCCCTCCACTTT. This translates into CASSIDLAGNSPLHF.

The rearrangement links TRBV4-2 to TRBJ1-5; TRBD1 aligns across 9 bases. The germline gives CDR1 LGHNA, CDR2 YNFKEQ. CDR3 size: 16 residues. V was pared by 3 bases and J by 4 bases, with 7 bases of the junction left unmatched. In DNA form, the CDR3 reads TGTGCCAGCAGCCAGGGGGACAGGGTCCTTAATCAGCCCCAGCATTTT. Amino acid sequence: CASSQGDRVLNQPQHF.

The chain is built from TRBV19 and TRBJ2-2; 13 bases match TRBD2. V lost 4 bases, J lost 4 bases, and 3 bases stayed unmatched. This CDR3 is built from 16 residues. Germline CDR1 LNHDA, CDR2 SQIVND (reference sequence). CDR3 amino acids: CASSKTSGRVTGELFF. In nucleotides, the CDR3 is TGTGCCAGTAGTAAAACTAGCGGGAGGGTCACCGGGGAGCTGTTTTTT. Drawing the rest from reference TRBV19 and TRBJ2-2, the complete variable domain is DGGITQSPKYLFRKEGQNVTLSCEQNLNHDAMYWYRQDPGQGLRLIYYSQIVNDFQKGDIAEGYSVSREKKESFPLTVTSAQKNPTAFYLCASSKTSGRVTGELFFGEGSRLTVL.

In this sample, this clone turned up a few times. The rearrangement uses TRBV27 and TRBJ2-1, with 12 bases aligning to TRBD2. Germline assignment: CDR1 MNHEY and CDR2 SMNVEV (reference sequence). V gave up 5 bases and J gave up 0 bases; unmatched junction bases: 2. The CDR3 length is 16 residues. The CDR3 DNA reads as TGTGCCAGCAGTACGACTAGCGGGAGCTCCTACAATGAGCAGTTCTTC. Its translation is CASSTTSGSSYNEQFF.

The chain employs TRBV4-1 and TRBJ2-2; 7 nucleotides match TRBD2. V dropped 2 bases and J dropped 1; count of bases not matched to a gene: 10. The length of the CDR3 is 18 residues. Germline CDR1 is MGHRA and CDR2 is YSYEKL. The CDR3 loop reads CASSQTAGLPLNTGELFF. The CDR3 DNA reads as TGCGCCAGCAGCCAAACAGCGGGACTCCCACTGAACACCGGGGAGCTGTTTTTT.

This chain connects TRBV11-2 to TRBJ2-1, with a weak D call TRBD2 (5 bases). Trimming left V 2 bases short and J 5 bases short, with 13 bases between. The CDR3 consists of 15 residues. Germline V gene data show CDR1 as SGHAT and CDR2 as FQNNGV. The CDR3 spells CASSLSASTHNEQFF. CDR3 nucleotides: TGTGCCAGCAGCTTATCGGCTAGCACCCACAATGAGCAGTTCTTC.

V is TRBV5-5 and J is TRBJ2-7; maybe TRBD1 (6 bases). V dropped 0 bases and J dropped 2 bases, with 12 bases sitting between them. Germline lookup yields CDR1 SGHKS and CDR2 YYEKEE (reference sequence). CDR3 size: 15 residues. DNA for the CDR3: TGTGCCAGCAGCTTGGCGGGTGGGGGCACCTACGAGCAGTACTTC. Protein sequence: CASSLAGGGTYEQYF.

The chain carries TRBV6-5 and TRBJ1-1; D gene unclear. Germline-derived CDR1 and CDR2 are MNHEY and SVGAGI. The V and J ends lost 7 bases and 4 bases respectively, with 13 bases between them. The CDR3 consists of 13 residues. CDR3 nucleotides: TGTGCCAGCACCAAGTGGCCTTTCACTGAAGCTTTCTTT. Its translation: CASTKWPFTEAFF.

The CDR3 region has the DNA TGTGCCAGCAGCTCGGACATCTATGGCTACACCTTC. Translation gives CASSSDIYGYTF. V is TRBV7-9 and J is TRBJ1-2, with D possibly matching TRBD1 (5 bases). The CDR3 has 12 residues. Germline V gene sequence: CDR1 SEHNR, CDR2 FQNEAQ (reference sequence). The V end lost 4 bases, the J end lost 4 bases, and 7 bases lay between the germline ends.

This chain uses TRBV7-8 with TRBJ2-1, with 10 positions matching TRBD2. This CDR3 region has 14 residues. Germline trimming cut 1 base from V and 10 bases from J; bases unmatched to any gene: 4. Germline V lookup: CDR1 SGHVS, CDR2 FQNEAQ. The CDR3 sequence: CASSLGLAGDEQFF. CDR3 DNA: TGTGCCAGCAGCTTAGGGCTAGCGGGAGACGAGCAGTTCTTC.

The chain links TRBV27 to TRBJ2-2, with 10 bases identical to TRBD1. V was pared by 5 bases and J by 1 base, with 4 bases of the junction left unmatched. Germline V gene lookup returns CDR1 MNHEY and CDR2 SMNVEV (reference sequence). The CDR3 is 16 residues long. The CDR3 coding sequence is TGTGCCAGCAGTCCGCGGGACAGGGGGAACACCGGGGAGCTGTTTTTT. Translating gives CASSPRDRGNTGELFF.

The CDR3: CASNGNSPLHF. The DNA of the CDR3 is TGCGCCAGCAACGGGAATTCACCCCTCCACTTT. The rearrangement uses TRBV10-1 and TRBJ1-6; D is undetermined. This CDR3 region has 11 residues. Germline CDR1 is WNHNN and CDR2 is SYGVQD (reference sequence). The V gene lost 7 bases and the J gene lost 7 bases, with 5 bases spanning the gap.

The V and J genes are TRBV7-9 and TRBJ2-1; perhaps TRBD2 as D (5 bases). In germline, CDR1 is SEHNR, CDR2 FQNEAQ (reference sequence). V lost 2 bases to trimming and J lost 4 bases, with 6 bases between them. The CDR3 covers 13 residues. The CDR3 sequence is CASSLWEYNEQFF. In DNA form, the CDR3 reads TGTGCCAGCAGCTTATGGGAGTACAATGAGCAGTTCTTC. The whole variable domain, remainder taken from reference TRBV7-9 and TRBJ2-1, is DTGVSQNPRHKITKRGQNVTFRCDPISEHNRLYWYRQTLGQGPEFLTYFQNEAQLEKSRLLSDRFSAERPKGSFSTLEIQRTEQGDSAMYLCASSLWEYNEQFFGPGTRLTVL.

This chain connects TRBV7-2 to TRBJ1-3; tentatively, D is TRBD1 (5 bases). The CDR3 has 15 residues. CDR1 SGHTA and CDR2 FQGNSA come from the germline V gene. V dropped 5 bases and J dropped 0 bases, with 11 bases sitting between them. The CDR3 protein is CASSRDSISGNTIYF. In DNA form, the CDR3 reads TGTGCCAGCAGCCGTGACAGTATCTCTGGAAACACCATATATTTT.

The CDR3 sequence: CASSLSRAGGESEQFF. CDR3 coding DNA: TGTGCCAGCAGCTTATCCCGGGCGGGCGGGGAAAGTGAGCAGTTCTTC. The rearrangement links TRBV7-6 to TRBJ2-1; D is perhaps TRBD2 (6 bases). The CDR3 sequence is 16 residues long. The ends were cut back, 2 bases at V and 9 bases at J, with 20 bases in the middle. The V gene's germline CDR1 is SGHVS and CDR2 FNYEAQ.

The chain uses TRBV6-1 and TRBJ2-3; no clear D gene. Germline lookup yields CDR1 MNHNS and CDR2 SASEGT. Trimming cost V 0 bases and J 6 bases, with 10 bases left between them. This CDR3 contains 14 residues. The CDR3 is CASSEAPGPDTQYF. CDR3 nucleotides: TGTGCCAGCAGTGAAGCCCCGGGTCCGGATACGCAGTATTTT.

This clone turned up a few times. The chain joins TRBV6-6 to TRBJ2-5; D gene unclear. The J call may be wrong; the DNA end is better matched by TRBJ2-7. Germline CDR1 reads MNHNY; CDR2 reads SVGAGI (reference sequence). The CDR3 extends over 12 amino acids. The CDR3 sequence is CASSPSSYEQYF. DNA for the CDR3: TGTGCCAGCAGTCCGAGCTCCTACGAGCAGTACTTC.

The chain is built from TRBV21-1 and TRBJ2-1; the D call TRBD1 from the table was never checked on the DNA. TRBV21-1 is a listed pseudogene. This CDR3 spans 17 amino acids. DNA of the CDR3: TGTGCCAGCAGCAAAGGCCCCGACATCACTCTCTACAATGAGCAGTTCTTC. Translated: CASSKGPDITLYNEQFF.

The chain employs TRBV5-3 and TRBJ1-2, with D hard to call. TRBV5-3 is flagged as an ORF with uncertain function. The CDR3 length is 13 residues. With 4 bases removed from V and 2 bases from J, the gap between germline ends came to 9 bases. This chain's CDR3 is CARSGQLNYGYTF. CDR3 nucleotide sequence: TGTGCCAGAAGCGGGCAGCTAAACTATGGCTACACCTTC.

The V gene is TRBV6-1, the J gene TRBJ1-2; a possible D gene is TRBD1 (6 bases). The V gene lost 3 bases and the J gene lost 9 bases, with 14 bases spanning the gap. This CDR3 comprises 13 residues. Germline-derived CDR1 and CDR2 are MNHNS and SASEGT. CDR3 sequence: CASSDHRDRRYTF. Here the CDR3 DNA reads TGTGCCAGCAGTGATCACAGGGACCGACGCTACACCTTC.

The CDR3 nucleotides read TGTGCCAGCATCACAGGGGCTGGTGGAAACACCATATATTTT. Translated: CASITGAGGNTIYF. J is TRBJ1-3 and V is TRBV6-5, with 7 bases aligning to TRBD1. The CDR3 runs 14 residues. V shed 7 bases, J shed 3 bases, and the junction held 6 bases outside the gene matches. In germline, CDR1 is MNHEY, CDR2 SVGAGI.